Below, 6 T cell receptor beta chains from the same sample are listed, as sequenced in a study of shared clonotypes between healthy human individuals (dated by TCRdb to the early 2020s). CD8 naive samples consisted of CD45RO-negative cells that were positively selected for CCR7, yielding a CD45RA+CCR7+ population without TemRA cells. The library came from the immunoSEQ multiplex PCR assay. TCRdb re-hosts the immuneACCESS table, in-frame sequences only. Its copies lack some clones; in the studies checked, an unresolved V gene accounts for under half of them, and the cause for the rest is not known. This sample lists about 2 million clones; around 96% were detected once. The biggest ten clones account for 1.2% of the sample. The sequenced sample was naive CD8+ T cells sorted from blood. Sample cell subset or site, as interpreted from the label and publication: CD45RA+CCR7+. The receptors derive from a man younger than 30 in good health.

This chain connects TRBV6-6 to TRBJ2-7; 7 bases agree with TRBD2. This CDR3 spans 13 amino acids. V shed 7 bases, J shed 5 bases, and the junction held 8 bases outside the gene matches. Germline V lookup: CDR1 MNHNY, CDR2 SVGAGI (reference sequence). The CDR3 loop is CASKPGEGHEQYF. The CDR3 nucleotides read TGTGCCAGCAAACCGGGGGAGGGCCACGAGCAGTACTTC.

The V and J genes are TRBV27 and TRBJ2-7, with TRBD2 matching over 7 bases. The CDR3 runs 16 residues. V was pared by 5 bases and J by 0 bases, with 10 bases of the junction left unmatched. Per germline, CDR1 MNHEY and CDR2 SMNVEV (reference sequence). This chain's CDR3 is CASSRSGLAASYEQYF. The CDR3 nucleotides are TGTGCCAGCAGTCGGAGCGGCCTAGCGGCCTCCTACGAGCAGTACTTC.

This clone was detected only once. Other DNA sequences of this sample code for an identical CDR3. The chain combines TRBV9 with TRBJ2-3; 7 bases match TRBD2. Germline V CDR1 and CDR2: SGDLS, YYNGEE. CDR3 length: 14 amino acids. V was pared by 4 bases and J by 3 bases, with 5 bases of the junction left unmatched. Here the CDR3 DNA reads TGTGCCAGCAGCCCCAGCGGGGCTACAGATACGCAGTATTTT. Translated: CASSPSGATDTQYF.

The gene calls are TRBV19 and TRBJ1-2; D not resolved. The CDR3 has 14 residues. CDR1 is LNHDA and CDR2 is SQIVND in the germline V gene (reference sequence). Trimming removed 3 bases at V and 4 bases at J, with 12 bases between. The CDR3 region has the DNA TGTGCCAGTAGTATCTACTCCGAAACCTATGGCTACACCTTC. Translating gives CASSIYSETYGYTF.

The chain carries TRBV5-1 and TRBJ2-1; no definite D call. The CDR3 spans 13 residues. V dropped 0 bases and J dropped 8 bases, with 9 bases sitting between them. CDR1 and CDR2 (germline): SGHRS, YFSETQ. In DNA, the CDR3 is TGCGCCAGCAGCTTGGAGCGTGCGGATGAGCAGTTCTTC. Its translation: CASSLERADEQFF.

The chain couples TRBV5-1 to TRBJ2-5; TRBD2 matches at 9 bases. The V gene's germline CDR1 is SGHRS and CDR2 YFSETQ. The CDR3 spans 17 residues. With 2 bases clipped from V and 4 bases from J, the junction kept 12 bases outside the gene matches. The CDR3: CASSFAREGLYPETQYF. CDR3 DNA sequence: TGCGCCAGCAGCTTTGCGCGGGAGGGCCTCTATCCAGAGACCCAGTACTTC.